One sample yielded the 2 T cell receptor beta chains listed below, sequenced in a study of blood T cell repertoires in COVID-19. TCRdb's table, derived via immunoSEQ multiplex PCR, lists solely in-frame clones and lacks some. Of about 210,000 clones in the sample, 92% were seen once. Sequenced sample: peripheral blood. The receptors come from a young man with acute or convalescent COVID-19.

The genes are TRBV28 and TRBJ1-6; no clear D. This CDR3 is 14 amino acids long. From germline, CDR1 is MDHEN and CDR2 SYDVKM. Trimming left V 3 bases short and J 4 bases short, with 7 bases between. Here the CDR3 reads CASSLMEYNSPLHF. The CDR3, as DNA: TGTGCCAGCAGTTTGATGGAGTATAATTCACCCCTCCACTTT.

The CDR3 loop is CASRHGDRESSPLHF. In nucleotides, the CDR3 is TGTGCCAGCAGACATGGGGACAGGGAAAGCTCACCCCTCCACTTT. V gene TRBV3-1 (or the pseudogene TRBV3-2) combines with J gene TRBJ1-6, with 9 positions matching TRBD1. There are 15 residues in the CDR3. CDR1 is LGHDT and CDR2 is YNNKEL in the germline V gene (reference sequence). The ends lost 6 bases at V and 10 bases at J; junction bases unmatched: 10.